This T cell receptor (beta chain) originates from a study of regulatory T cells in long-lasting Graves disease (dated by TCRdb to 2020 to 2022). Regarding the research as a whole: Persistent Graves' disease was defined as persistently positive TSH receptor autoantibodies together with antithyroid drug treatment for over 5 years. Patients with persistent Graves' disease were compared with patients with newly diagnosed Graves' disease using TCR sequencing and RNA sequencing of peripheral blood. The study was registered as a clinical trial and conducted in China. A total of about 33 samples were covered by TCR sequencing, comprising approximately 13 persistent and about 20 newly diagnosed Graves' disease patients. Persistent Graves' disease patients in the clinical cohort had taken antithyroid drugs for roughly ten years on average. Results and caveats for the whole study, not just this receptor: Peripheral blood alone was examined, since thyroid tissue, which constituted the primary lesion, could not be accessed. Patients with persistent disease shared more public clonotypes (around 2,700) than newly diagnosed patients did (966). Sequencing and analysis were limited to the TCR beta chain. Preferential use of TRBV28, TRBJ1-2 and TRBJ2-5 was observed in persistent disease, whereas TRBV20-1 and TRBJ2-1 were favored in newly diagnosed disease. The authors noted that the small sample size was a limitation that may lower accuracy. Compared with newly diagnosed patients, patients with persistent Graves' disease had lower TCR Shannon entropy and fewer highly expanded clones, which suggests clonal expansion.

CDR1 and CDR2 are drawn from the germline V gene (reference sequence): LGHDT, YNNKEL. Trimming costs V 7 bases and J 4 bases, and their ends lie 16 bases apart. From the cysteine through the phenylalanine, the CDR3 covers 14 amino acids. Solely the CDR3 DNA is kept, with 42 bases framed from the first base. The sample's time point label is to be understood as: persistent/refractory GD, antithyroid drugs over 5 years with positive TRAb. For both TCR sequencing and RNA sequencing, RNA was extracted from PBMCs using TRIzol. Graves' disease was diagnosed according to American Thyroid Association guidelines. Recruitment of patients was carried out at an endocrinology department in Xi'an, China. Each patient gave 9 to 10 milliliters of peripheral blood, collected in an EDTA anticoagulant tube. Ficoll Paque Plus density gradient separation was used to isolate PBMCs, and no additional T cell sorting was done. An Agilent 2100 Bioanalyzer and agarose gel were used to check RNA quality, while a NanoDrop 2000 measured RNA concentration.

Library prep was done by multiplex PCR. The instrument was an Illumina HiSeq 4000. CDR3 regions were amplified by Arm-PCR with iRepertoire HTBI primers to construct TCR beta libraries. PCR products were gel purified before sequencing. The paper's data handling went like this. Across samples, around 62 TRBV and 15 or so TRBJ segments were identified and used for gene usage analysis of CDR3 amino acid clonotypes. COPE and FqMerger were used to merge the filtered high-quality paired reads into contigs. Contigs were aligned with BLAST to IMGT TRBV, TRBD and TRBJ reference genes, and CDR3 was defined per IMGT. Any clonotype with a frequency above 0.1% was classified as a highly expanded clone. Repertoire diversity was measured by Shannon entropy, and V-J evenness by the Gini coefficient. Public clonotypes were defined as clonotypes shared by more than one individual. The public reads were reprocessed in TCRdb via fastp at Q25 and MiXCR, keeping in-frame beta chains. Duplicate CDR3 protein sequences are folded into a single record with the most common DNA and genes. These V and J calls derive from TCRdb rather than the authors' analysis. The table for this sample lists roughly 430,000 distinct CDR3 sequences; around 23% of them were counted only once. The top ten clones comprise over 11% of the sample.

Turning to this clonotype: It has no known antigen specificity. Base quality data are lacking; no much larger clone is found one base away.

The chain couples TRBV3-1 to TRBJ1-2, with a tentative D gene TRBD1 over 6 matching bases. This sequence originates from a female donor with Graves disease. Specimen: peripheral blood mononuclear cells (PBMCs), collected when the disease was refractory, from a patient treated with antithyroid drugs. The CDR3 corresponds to CASNFGGLSYGYTF. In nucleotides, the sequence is TGTGCCAGCAATTTCGGGGGGCTGTCCTATGGCTACACCTTC.